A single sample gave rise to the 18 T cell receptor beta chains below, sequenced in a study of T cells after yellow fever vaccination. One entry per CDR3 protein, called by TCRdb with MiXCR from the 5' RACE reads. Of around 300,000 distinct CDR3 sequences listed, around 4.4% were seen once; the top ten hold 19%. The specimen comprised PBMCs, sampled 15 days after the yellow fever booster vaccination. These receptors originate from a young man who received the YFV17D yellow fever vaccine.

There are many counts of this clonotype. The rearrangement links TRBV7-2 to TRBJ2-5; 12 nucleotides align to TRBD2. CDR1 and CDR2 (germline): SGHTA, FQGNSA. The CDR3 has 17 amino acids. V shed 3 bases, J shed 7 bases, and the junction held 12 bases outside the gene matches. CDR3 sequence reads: CASSFVTLAGGQGTQYF. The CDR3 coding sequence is TGTGCCAGCAGCTTCGTAACCCTAGCGGGGGGGCAGGGGACCCAGTACTTC.

The CDR3 reads CASSPSRGVTDTQYF. The CDR3 bases are TGTGCCAGCAGTCCCTCCAGGGGAGTAACAGATACGCAGTATTTT. The genes are TRBV12-3 or TRBV12-4 and TRBJ2-3; maybe TRBD1 (6 bases). The CDR3 is made up of 15 amino acids. Trimming cost V 5 bases and J 3 bases, with 15 bases left between them.

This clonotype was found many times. CDR3 nucleotides: TGTGCCAGCAGTCTCGACGGTGGAGATACGCAGTATTTT. Amino acids: CASSLDGGDTQYF. The chain couples TRBV25-1 to TRBJ2-3, with no clear D. The CDR3 length is 13 residues. The germline gives CDR1 MGHDK, CDR2 SYGVNS. Trimming pared 5 bases from V and 5 bases from J, leaving 11 bases between. The variable domain in full, with the rest retrieved from reference TRBV25-1 and TRBJ2-3, is EADIYQTPRYLVIGTGKKITLECSQTMGHDKMYWYQQDPGMELHLIHYSYGVNSTEKGDLSSESTVSRIRTEHFPLTLESARPSHTSQYLCASSLDGGDTQYFGPGTRLTVL.

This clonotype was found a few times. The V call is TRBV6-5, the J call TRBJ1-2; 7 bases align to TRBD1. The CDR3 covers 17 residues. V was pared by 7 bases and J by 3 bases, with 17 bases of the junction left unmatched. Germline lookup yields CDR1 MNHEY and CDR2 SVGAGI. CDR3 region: CASTDDFRGTVYYGYTF. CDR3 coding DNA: TGTGCCAGCACTGATGACTTCAGAGGGACAGTCTACTATGGCTACACCTTC.

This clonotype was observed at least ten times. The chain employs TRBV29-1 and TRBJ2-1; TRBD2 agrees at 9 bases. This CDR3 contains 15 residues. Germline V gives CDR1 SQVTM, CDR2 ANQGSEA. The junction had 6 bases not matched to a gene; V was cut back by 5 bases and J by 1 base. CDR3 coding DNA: TGCAGCGTTTCACAGCGGGGGGAATCCTACAATGAGCAGTTCTTC. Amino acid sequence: CSVSQRGESYNEQFF.

CDR3 protein: CATSRRGLGKLFF. The DNA for the CDR3 is TGTGCCACCAGCAGAAGGGGCCTCGGAAAACTGTTTTTT. V gene TRBV15 combines with J gene TRBJ1-4, with D possibly matching TRBD1 (5 bases). Germline CDR1 reads LNHNV; CDR2 reads YYDKDF (reference sequence). The CDR3 spans 13 residues. V dropped 2 bases and J dropped 10 bases, with 11 bases sitting between them. Combining the CDR3 with reference TRBV15 and TRBJ1-4 gives the whole variable domain DAMVIQNPRYQVTQFGKPVTLSCSQTLNHNVMYWYQQKSSQAPKLLFHYYDKDFNNEADTPDNFQSRRPNTSFCFLDIRSPGLGDTAMYLCATSRRGLGKLFFGSGTQLSVL.

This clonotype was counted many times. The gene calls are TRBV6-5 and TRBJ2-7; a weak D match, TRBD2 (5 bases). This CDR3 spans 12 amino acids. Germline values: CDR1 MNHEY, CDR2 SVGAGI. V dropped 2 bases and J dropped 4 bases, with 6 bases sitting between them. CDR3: CASSYRGYEQYF. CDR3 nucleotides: TGTGCCAGCAGTTACCGAGGGTACGAGCAGTACTTC.

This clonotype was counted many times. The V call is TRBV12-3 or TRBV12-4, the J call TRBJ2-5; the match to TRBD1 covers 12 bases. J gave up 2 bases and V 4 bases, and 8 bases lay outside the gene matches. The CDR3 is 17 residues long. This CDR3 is CASSWGQGAGGQETQYF. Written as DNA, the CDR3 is TGTGCCAGCAGTTGGGGACAGGGGGCAGGCGGGCAAGAGACCCAGTACTTC.

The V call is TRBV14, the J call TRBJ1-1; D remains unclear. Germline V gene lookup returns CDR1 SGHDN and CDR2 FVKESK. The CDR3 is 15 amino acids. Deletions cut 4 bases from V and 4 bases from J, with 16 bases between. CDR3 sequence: CASSLPGSTGTEAFF. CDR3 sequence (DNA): TGTGCCAGCAGCCTACCAGGATCGACTGGCACTGAAGCTTTCTTT. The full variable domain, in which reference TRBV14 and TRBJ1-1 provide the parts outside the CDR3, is EAGVTQFPSHSVIEKGQTVTLRCDPISGHDNLYWYRRVMGKEIKFLLHFVKESKQDESGMPNNRFLAERTGGTYSTLKVQPAELEDSGVYFCASSLPGSTGTEAFFGQGTRLTVV.

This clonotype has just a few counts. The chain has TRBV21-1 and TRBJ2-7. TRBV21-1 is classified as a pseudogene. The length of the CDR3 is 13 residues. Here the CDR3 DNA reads TGTGCCAGCAGCAAAGCGTGCCCGTACGAGCAGTACGTC. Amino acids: CASSKACPYEQYV.

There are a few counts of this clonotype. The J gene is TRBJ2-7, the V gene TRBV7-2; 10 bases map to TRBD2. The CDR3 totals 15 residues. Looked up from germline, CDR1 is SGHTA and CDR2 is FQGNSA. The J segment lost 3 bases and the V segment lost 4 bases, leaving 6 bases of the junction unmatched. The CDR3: CASSYTGTSDYEQYV. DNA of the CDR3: TGTGCCAGCAGCTACACCGGGACTAGCGACTACGAGCAGTACGTC.

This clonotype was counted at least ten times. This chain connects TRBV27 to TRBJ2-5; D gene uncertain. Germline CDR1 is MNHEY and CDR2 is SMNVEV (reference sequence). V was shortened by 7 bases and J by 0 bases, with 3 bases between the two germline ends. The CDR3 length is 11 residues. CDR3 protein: CASKYQETQYF. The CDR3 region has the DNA TGTGCCAGCAAATACCAAGAGACCCAGTACTTC.

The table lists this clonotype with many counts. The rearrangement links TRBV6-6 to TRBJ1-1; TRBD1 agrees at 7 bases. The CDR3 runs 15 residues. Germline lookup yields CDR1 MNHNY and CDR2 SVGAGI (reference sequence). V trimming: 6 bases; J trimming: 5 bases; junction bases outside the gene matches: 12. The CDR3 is CASRNRLTGMTEAFF. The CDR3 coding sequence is TGTGCCAGCAGGAATCGTTTGACAGGGATGACTGAAGCTTTCTTT.

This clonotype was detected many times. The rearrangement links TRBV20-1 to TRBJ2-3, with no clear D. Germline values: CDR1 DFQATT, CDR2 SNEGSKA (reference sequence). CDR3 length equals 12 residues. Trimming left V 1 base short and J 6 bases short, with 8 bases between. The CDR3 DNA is TGCAGTGCTAGAGGGGCGTGGGATACGCAGTATTTT. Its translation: CSARGAWDTQYF.

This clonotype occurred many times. CDR3 region: CASSLSGSGSYEQYF. The CDR3 DNA sequence: TGTGCCAGCAGCCTTAGCGGCAGCGGCTCCTACGAGCAGTACTTC. This chain links TRBV6-5 with TRBJ2-7; D might be TRBD2 (6 bases). This CDR3 spans 15 amino acids. In germline, CDR1 is MNHEY, CDR2 SVGAGI. The germline V and J ends were trimmed by 6 bases and 0 bases, with 15 bases remaining between them.

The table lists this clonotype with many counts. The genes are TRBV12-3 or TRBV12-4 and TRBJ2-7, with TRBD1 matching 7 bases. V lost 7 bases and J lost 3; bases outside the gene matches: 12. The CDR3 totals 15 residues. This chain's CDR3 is CASTSSGTEGYEQYF. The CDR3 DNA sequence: TGTGCCAGCACCTCGTCCGGGACAGAGGGCTACGAGCAGTACTTC.

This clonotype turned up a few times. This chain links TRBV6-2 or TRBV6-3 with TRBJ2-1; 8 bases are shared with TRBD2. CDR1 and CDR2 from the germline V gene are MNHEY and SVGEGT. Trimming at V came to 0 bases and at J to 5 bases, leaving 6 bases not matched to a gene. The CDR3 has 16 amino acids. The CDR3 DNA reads TGTGCCAGCAGTTACTCGGGGATAGCGGGGAACAATGAGCAGTTCTTC. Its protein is CASSYSGIAGNNEQFF.

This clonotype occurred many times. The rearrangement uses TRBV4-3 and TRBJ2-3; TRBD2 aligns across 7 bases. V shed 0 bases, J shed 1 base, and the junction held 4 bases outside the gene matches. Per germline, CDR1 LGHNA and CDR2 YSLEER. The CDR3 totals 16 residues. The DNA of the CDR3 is TGCGCCAGCAGCCAAGAAAGCGGGGCCCGCACAGATACGCAGTATTTT. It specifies CASSQESGARTDTQYF.